The sample holds many counts of the clone carrying this TCR beta chain. Antigen unknown. A read error may produce the germline difference seen at one junction end. CDR3 length: 13 amino acids. Germline CDR1 and CDR2: SEHNR and FQNEAQ (reference sequence). The sample is drawn from a study of T cells in Graves' hyperthyroidism and ophthalmopathy. Points from the study as a whole: The majority of expanded thyroid clonotypes above 0.001 also appeared in blood.

Amplified regions were TCR beta CDR3 sequences from RNA transcripts. HTBI primers drove first-round RT-PCR of the TCR CDR3. TCRdb re-called the multiplex PCR reads with MiXCR, one entry per CDR3 protein. The sample consists of more than 300,000 distinct CDR3 sequences, about 18% of them appearing once. Clinical symptoms, serum thyroxine and TRAb, thyroid ultrasound and orbital computed tomography were used for the diagnoses. This sequence joins TRBV7-9 and TRBJ2-5; D gene unclear. This TCR was sampled from a woman in her twenties or thirties with Graves' hyperthyroidism that later progressed to Graves' ophthalmopathy. The specimen was blood. Here the CDR3 DNA reads TGTGCCAGCAGTTTAGGAGAGGTGGCGACCCAGTACTTC. This codes for CASSLGEVATQYF.